Listed below are T cell receptor beta chains from one sample, sequenced in a study of PD-L1 blockade in urothelial cancer. Some clones are missing from TCRdb's copy, which holds only in-frame ones; the method was immunoSEQ multiplex PCR. The sample consists of about 30,000 clones, about 87% of them appearing once. The sample consisted of PBMCs, taken around atezolizumab (anti-PD-L1) treatment. The source of these receptors is a man between 50 and 59 years old with urothelial cancer. The CDR3 runs from the conserved cysteine through the conserved F or W. The D gene is left open where the match is weak. Rows give clone size only sometimes, using once, few, many, or a class for an expanded clone.

clone_size | j_call | d_call | v_call | cdr3_aa | cdr3_nt
NA | TRBJ2-6 | NA | TRBV4-2 | CASSQDRGSGANVLTF | TGTGCCAGCAGCCAAGACAGGGGCTCTGGGGCCAACGTCCTGACTTTC
NA | TRBJ2-5 | NA | TRBV5-6 | CASSPQNQETQYF | TGTGCCAGCAGCCCGCAGAATCAAGAGACCCAGTACTTC
NA | TRBJ1-3 | NA | TRBV7-6 | CASSRDSNSGNTIYF | TGTGCCAGCAGCCGAGACAGTAACTCTGGAAACACCATATATTTT
few | TRBJ2-1 | NA | TRBV9 | CASSVRLDYNEQFF | TGTGCCAGCAGCGTCAGACTCGATTACAATGAGCAGTTCTTC
NA | TRBJ2-4 | NA | TRBV28 | CASSLRDFNGNIQYF | TGTGCCAGCAGTCTCAGGGATTTTAACGGAAACATTCAGTACTTC
NA | TRBJ2-3 | TRBD1 | TRBV27 | CASSLSWDRVTDTQYF | TGTGCCAGCAGTTTATCATGGGACAGGGTTACTGATACGCAGTATTTT
NA | TRBJ2-5 | TRBD1 | TRBV7-2 | CASSPWDSSYTQYF | TGTGCCAGCAGCCCCTGGGACAGTTCGTATACCCAGTACTTC
NA | TRBJ2-7 | NA | TRBV30 | CAWSIGGRLGNEQYF | TGTGCCTGGAGTATCGGGGGGCGGTTGGGAAACGAGCAGTACTTC
NA | TRBJ1-4 | NA | TRBV10-3 | CAISESTGSEKLFF | TGTGCCATCAGTGAGTCCACCGGTTCGGAAAAACTGTTTTTT
NA | TRBJ2-1 | NA | TRBV27 | CASSHIAGDAEQFF | TGTGCCAGCAGTCACATCGCAGGGGACGCCGAGCAGTTCTTC
NA | TRBJ1-5 | TRBD1 | TRBV7-2 | CASSSSGTGGAGNQPQHF | TGTGCCAGCAGCTCCTCCGGGACAGGGGGCGCGGGCAATCAGCCCCAGCATTTT
NA | TRBJ2-2 | NA | TRBV29-1 | CSVTDKNTGELFF | TGCAGCGTTACGGACAAGAACACCGGGGAGCTGTTTTTT
few | TRBJ1-1 | TRBD1 | TRBV9 | CASSEPQGWDTEAFF | TGTGCCAGCAGCGAACCACAGGGGTGGGACACTGAAGCTTTCTTT
NA | TRBJ2-7 | TRBD2 | TRBV7-2 | CASSDWTSGSRYEQYF | TGTGCCAGCAGCGATTGGACTAGCGGGAGTAGGTACGAGCAGTACTTC
NA | TRBJ2-1 | TRBD2 | TRBV28 | CASSFRGTSGRRNEQFF | TGTGCCAGCAGTTTTCGCGGGACTAGCGGGAGAAGGAATGAGCAGTTCTTC
once | TRBJ1-2 | NA | TRBV18 | CASSPTTTQGGHGYTF | TGTGCCAGCTCACCCACCACCACCCAGGGTGGGCACGGCTACACCTTC
few | TRBJ2-2 | NA | TRBV7-3 | CASSLTPAQGSTGELFF | TGTGCCAGCAGCTTAACACCCGCCCAGGGGAGCACCGGGGAGCTGTTTTTT
NA | TRBJ2-5 | TRBD1 | TRBV6-5 | CASSYFRTGRQETQYF | TGTGCCAGCAGTTACTTCAGGACAGGCAGACAAGAGACCCAGTACTTC
NA | TRBJ2-7 | NA | TRBV9 | CASSVGGTLSYEQYF | TGTGCCAGCAGCGTAGGGGGGACTCTCTCCTACGAGCAGTACTTC
NA | TRBJ2-2 | TRBD1 | TRBV19 | CASSAPTGTGKTGELFF | TGTGCCAGTAGTGCACCGACCGGGACAGGGAAAACCGGGGAGCTGTTTTTT
NA | TRBJ1-4 | TRBD1 | TRBV27 | CASSLKFYSQGAREKLFF | TGTGCCAGCAGTCTTAAATTCTACTCTCAGGGGGCGCGGGAAAAACTGTTTTTT
NA | TRBJ2-7 | NA | TRBV7-9 | CASSSQGYEQYF | TGTGCCAGCAGCTCCCAGGGTTACGAGCAGTACTTC
NA | TRBJ1-5 | NA | TRBV28 | CATRDQGLNQPQHF | TGTGCCACCAGGGACCAGGGTTTAAATCAGCCCCAGCATTTT
NA | TRBJ1-5 | NA | TRBV9 | CADGDAGECSNQPQHF | TGTGCCGACGGAGACGCAGGGGAGTGTAGCAATCAGCCCCAGCATTTT
NA | TRBJ2-5 | TRBD2 | TRBV10-2 | CASSEKLAGPPQQETQYF | TGCGCCAGCAGTGAGAAACTAGCGGGACCCCCCCAACAAGAGACCCAGTACTTC
NA | TRBJ1-2 | NA | TRBV5-6 | CASSAQGVDLYGYTF | TGTGCCAGCAGCGCGCAAGGGGTTGATCTCTATGGCTACACCTTC
NA | TRBJ1-5 | NA | TRBV6-1 | CASTGTYGQPQHF | TGTGCCAGCACAGGGACTTATGGTCAGCCCCAGCATTTT
once | TRBJ1-5 | NA | TRBV2 | CASSEAGNNQPQHF | TGTGCCAGCAGTGAGGCAGGTAATAATCAGCCCCAGCATTTT
few | TRBJ1-5 | NA | TRBV7-8 | CASSLAGGSGQPQHF | TGTGCCAGCAGCTTAGCGGGGGGGAGCGGTCAGCCCCAGCATTTT
once | TRBJ2-7 | TRBD1 | TRBV6-5 | CASRRRGLPYEQYF | TGTGCCAGCAGGCGCAGGGGGCTGCCCTACGAGCAGTACTTC
NA | TRBJ1-5 | TRBD1 | TRBV19 | CASSRDRGDQPQHF | TGTGCCAGTAGTCGGGACAGGGGGGATCAGCCCCAGCATTTT
NA | TRBJ2-7 | TRBD2 | TRBV5-4 | CASRPGLATYEQYF | TGTGCCAGTCGTCCGGGACTAGCGACCTACGAGCAGTACTTC
NA | TRBJ2-7 | NA | TRBV5-6 | CASSVGAPKTYEQYF | TGTGCCAGCAGTGTAGGGGCTCCAAAAACTTACGAGCAGTACTTC
NA | TRBJ2-7 | TRBD1 | TRBV11-1 | CASSPDRGQEQYF | TGTGCCAGCAGCCCTGACAGGGGGCAGGAGCAGTACTTC
NA | TRBJ2-1 | TRBD1 | TRBV11-3 | CASSPGQGPNEQFF | TGTGCCAGCAGCCCGGGACAGGGCCCCAATGAGCAGTTCTTC
NA | TRBJ2-5 | NA | TRBV11-2 | CASRAGSWSETQYF | TGTGCCAGCAGGGCGGGCAGCTGGTCAGAGACCCAGTACTTC
NA | TRBJ2-5 | TRBD1 | TRBV7-9 | CASIGTGQETQYF | TGTGCCAGCATAGGGACAGGTCAAGAGACCCAGTACTTC
NA | TRBJ2-7 | NA | TRBV10-1 | CASSEFVGGSYEQYF | TGCGCCAGCAGTGAGTTCGTGGGAGGCTCCTACGAGCAGTACTTC
NA | TRBJ2-1 | TRBD1 | TRBV11-2 | CASSLVRGGDNNEQFF | TGTGCCAGCAGCTTAGTACGAGGGGGCGATAACAATGAGCAGTTCTTC
NA | TRBJ2-3 | TRBD2 | TRBV27 | CASSSSSGAGTDTQYF | TGTGCCAGCAGTTCCTCTAGCGGGGCGGGCACAGATACGCAGTATTTT
NA | TRBJ1-4 | NA | TRBV19 | CASSSWGGRTNEKLFF | TGTGCCAGTAGTTCCTGGGGCGGACGAACTAATGAAAAACTGTTTTTT
NA | TRBJ1-6 | TRBD1 | TRBV27 | CASSLGTVTNSPLHF | TGTGCCAGCAGTCTTGGGACAGTGACAAATTCACCCCTCCACTTT